The clone carrying this T cell receptor beta chain was detected a few times. What it binds is not known. These data originate in a study of cytomegalovirus exposure and HLA in healthy donors. Study-wide results and caveats: Most TCR sequences were seen very rarely across donors, but some public TCRs occurred in many. The authors reported that TCR beta sequences could predict HLA-A and HLA-B alleles. These predictions were accurate for most subjects in the first cohort. In vitro data verified a few CMV-associated chains as specific for CMV antigens.

The PCR contained 60 Vbeta and 13 Jbeta primers. Clones were sequenced by immunoSEQ multiplex PCR, and TCRdb holds only the in-frame ones, with some missing. This table holds about 160,000 clones, over 80% found once. All donors participated as healthy donors of bone marrow. Looked up from germline, CDR1 is MGHRA and CDR2 is YSYEKL. Trimming removed 1 base from V and 0 bases from J, with 9 bases in between. This CDR3 has 15 residues. The receptor was isolated from a man in his fifties in good health and CMV-seropositive. This chain uses TRBV4-1 with TRBJ1-1; perhaps TRBD1 as D (5 bases). The sequenced sample was PBMCs. The CDR3 DNA reads as TGCGCCAGCAGCCAAGGCGGGGGGATGAACACTGAAGCTTTCTTT. It is translated as CASSQGGGMNTEAFF.